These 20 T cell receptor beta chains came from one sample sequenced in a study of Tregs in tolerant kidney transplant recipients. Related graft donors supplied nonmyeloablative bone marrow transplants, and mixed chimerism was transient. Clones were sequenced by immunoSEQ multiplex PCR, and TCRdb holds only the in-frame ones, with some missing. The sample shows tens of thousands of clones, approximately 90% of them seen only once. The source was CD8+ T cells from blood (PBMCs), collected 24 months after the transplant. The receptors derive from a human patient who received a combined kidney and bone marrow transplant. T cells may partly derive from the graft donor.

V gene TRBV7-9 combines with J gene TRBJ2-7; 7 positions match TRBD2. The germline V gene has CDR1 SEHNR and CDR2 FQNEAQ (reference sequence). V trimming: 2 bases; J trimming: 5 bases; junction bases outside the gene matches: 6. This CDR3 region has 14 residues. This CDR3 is CASSLSLAADEQYF. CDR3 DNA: TGTGCCAGCAGCTTATCCCTAGCGGCCGACGAGCAGTACTTC.

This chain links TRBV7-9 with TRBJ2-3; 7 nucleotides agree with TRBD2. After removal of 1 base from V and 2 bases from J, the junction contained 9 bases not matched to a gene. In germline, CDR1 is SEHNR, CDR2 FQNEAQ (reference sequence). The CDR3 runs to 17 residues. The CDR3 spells CASSLGARDYLTDTQYF. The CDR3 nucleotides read TGTGCCAGCAGCTTAGGGGCGAGGGACTACCTCACAGATACGCAGTATTTT.

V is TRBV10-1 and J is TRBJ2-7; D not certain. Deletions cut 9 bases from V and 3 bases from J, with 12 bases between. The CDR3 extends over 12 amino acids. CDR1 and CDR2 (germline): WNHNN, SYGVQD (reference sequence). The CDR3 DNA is TGCGCCAGTCCGACAAAGGACTACGAGCAGTACTTC. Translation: CASPTKDYEQYF.

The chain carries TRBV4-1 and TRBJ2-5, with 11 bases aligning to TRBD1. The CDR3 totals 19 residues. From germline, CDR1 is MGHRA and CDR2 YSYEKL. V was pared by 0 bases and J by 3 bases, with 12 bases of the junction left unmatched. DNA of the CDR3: TGCGCCAGCAGCCAAGACACGAGGTCCGGGACAGGGGGAAAAGAGACCCAGTACTTC. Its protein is CASSQDTRSGTGGKETQYF.

DNA for the CDR3: TGTGCCAGCAGTGACGAGCGGGGGACCGCCTACAATGAGCAGTTCTTC. Its translation is CASSDERGTAYNEQFF. The chain joins TRBV6-4 to TRBJ2-1, with 8 bases that match TRBD2. The germline V gene has CDR1 MRHNA and CDR2 SNTAGT. CDR3 size: 16 residues. V gave up 2 bases and J gave up 2 bases; unmatched junction bases: 5.

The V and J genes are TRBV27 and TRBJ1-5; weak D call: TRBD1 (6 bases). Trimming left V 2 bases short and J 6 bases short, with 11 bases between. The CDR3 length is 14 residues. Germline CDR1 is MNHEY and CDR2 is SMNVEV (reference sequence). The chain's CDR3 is CASSLRQASQPQHF. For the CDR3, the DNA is TGTGCCAGCAGTTTACGACAGGCAAGTCAGCCCCAGCATTTT.

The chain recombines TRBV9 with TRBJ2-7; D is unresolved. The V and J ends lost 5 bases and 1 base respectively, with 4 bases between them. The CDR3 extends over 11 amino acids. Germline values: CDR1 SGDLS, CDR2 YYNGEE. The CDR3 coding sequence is TGTGCCAGCAGTTCATCCTACGAGCAGTACTTC. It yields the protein CASSSSYEQYF.

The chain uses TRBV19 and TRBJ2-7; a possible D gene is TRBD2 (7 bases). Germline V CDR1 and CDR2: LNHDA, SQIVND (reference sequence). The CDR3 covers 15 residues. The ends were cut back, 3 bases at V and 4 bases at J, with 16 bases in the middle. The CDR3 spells CASSIAAGAGYEQYF. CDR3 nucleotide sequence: TGTGCCAGTAGTATTGCGGCGGGGGCTGGGTACGAGCAGTACTTC.

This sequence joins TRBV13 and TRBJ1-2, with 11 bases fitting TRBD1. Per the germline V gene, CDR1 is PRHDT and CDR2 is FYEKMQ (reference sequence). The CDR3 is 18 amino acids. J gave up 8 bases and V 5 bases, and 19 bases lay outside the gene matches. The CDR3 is CASSQRFGTGGTLDGYTF. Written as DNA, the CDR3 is TGTGCCAGCAGCCAACGGTTTGGGACAGGGGGTACTTTGGACGGCTACACCTTC.

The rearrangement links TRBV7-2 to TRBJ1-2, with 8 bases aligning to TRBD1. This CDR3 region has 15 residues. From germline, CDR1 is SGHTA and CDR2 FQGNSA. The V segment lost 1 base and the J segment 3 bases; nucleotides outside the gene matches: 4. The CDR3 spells CASSLVTGGDYGYTF. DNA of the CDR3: TGTGCCAGCAGCTTAGTTACAGGGGGAGACTATGGCTACACCTTC.

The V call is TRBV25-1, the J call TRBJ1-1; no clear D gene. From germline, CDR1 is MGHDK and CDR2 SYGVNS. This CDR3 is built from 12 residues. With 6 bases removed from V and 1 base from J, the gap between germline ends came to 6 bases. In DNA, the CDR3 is TGTGCCAGCAGCTCTACGAACACTGAAGCTTTCTTT. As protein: CASSSTNTEAFF.

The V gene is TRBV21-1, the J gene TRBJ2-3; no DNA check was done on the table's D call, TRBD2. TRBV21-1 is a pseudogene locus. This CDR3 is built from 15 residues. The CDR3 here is CASSTLPSTTDTQYF. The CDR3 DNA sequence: TGTGCCAGCAGCACCCTACCGTCTACCACAGATACGCAGTATTTT.

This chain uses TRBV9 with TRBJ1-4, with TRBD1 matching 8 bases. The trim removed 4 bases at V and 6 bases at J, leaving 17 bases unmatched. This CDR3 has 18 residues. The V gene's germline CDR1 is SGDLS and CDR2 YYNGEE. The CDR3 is CASSPGQGFARSHEKLFF. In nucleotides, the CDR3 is TGTGCCAGCAGCCCCGGACAGGGCTTCGCTCGATCCCATGAAAAACTGTTTTTT.

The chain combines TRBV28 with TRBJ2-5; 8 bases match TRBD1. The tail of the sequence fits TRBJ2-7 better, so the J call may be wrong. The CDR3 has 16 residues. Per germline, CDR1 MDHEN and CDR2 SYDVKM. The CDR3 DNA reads TGTGCCAGCAGTGACACGCCGGGACAGGCCACCTACGAGCAGTACTTC. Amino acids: CASSDTPGQATYEQYF.

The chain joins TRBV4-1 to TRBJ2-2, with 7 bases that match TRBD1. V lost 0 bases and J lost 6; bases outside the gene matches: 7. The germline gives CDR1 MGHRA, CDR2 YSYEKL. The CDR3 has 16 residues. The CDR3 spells CASSQEEGGPAGELFF. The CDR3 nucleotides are TGCGCCAGCAGCCAAGAAGAAGGGGGCCCCGCCGGGGAGCTGTTTTTT.

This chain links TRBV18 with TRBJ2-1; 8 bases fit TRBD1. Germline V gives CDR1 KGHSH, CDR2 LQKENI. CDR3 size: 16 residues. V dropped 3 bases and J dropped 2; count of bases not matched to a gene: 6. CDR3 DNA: TGTGCCAGCTCACCTCTAGACAGGGGTCCCTACAATGAGCAGTTCTTC. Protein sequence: CASSPLDRGPYNEQFF. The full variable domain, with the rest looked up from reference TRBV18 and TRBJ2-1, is NAGVMQNPRHLVRRRGQEARLRCSPMKGHSHVYWYRQLPEEGLKFMVYLQKENIIDESGMPKERFSAEFPKEGPSILRIQQVVRGDSAAYFCASSPLDRGPYNEQFFGPGTRLTVL.

Written as DNA, the CDR3 is TGTGCCAGCATAATGGACAGGGCCAATGAAGCTTTCTTT. The encoded protein is CASIMDRANEAFF. The chain has TRBV5-4 and TRBJ1-1; 8 bases are a match to TRBD1. Germline lookup yields CDR1 SGHNT and CDR2 YYREEE (reference sequence). The ends lost 6 bases at V and 7 bases at J; junction bases unmatched: 8. CDR3 length: 13 amino acids.

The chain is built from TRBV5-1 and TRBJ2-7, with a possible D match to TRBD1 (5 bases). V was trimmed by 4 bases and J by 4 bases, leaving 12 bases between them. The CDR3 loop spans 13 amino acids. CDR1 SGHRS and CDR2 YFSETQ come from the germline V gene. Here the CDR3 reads CASSADKWYEQYF. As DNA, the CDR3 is TGCGCCAGCAGCGCGGACAAGTGGTACGAGCAGTACTTC.

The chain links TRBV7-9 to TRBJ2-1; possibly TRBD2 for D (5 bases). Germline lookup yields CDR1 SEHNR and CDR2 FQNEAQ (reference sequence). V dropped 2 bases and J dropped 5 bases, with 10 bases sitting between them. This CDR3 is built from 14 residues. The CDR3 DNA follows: TGTGCCAGCAGCTTAACGGACTCTAACAATGAGCAGTTCTTC. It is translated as CASSLTDSNNEQFF.

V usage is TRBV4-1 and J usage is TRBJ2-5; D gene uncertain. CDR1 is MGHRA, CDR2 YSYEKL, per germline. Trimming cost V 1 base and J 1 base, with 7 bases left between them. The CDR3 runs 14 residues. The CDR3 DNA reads TGCGCCAGCAGCCAAGTTGGCAGCCAAGAGACCCAGTACTTC. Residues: CASSQVGSQETQYF.